The present TCR beta chain was sequenced within a study of blood T cell repertoires in COVID-19. About the study: Samples representing acute and convalescent COVID-19 were sourced from the United States, Italy and Spain. PBMCs, B-cell-depleted T cells, or T cells provided the cDNA or gDNA that made up the material.

In germline, CDR1 is SGDLS, CDR2 YYNGEE. The CDR3 spans 14 residues. The germline V and J ends were trimmed by 3 bases and 1 base, with 11 bases remaining between them. Per the study methods: Amplification from reference gene primers served as the basis for estimated nucleated cell counts. Assay used: immunoSEQ multiplex PCR; TCRdb lists only in-frame clones, some missing. V and J calls and clone size are given by that table; D and trimming were obtained from the DNA. The table lists about 72,000 clones, about 81% of them singletons. V gene TRBV9 combines with J gene TRBJ2-7; D remains unclear. The sequenced sample consisted of peripheral blood. The clonotype was recovered from a human donor in a cohort sampled during active COVID-19. Here the CDR3 DNA reads TGTGCCAGCAGCGCCCTCCCCCAGTCCTACGAGCAGTACTTC. It is translated as CASSALPQSYEQYF.